The clone carrying this T cell receptor beta chain has a count of ten or more. Its antigen is not known. This table comes from immunoSEQ multiplex PCR, and its TCRdb copy is limited to in-frame clones, with some not included. The specimen gives around 15,000 clones without singletons; the ten biggest hold around an eighth. The data originate from a study of T cell clonality in common variable immunodeficiency. Of CVID subjects, under 16 were female and fewer than 30 male, mean age about 40. Whole-study findings and limits: TCRbeta clonality was increased in CVID versus healthy controls. In common variable immunodeficiency, TCR beta chains reportedly carried fewer deletions and N-nucleotide insertions. Compared with controls, CVID subjects had fewer shared TCRbeta clones.

The receptor was derived from a human donor with common variable immunodeficiency. Sequenced input: peripheral blood mononuclear cells.

The covered CDR3 bases are TGCGCCAGCAGCCCCGACAGTGTAAGCTCTGGAAACACC. Translation gives CASSPDSVSSGNT. The whole CDR3 region reads CASSPDSVSSGNTIYF. The genes are TRBV5-1 and TRBJ1-3, with TRBD1 as a possible D gene (5 bases). The read stops 3 residues short of the end of the CDR3; the missing end is completed from the germline J gene. Per germline, CDR1 SGHRS and CDR2 YFSETQ. V was trimmed by 4 bases and J by 0 bases, leaving 14 bases between them. CDR3 length: 16 residues.